This T cell receptor beta chain originates from a study of blood T cell repertoires in COVID-19. Study details: T cells, B-cell-depleted T cells, or PBMCs provided the cDNA or gDNA that served as material.

As originally analysed: Amplification of reference gene primers was used by the study to estimate nucleated cell counts. Assay used: immunoSEQ multiplex PCR; TCRdb lists only in-frame clones, some missing. That table supplies the V and J calls and clone size; D and trimming were determined from the DNA. Among 650,000 to 800,000 clones listed, 70% to 90% were seen once. This clone was observed a single time. The clonotype originates from a young woman with acute or convalescent COVID-19. Sequenced sample: peripheral blood.

CDR3 loop: CASSLSPHTGELFF. Written as DNA, the CDR3 is TGTGCCAGCAGCTTATCCCCTCACACCGGGGAGCTGTTTTTT. The V call is TRBV7-3, the J call TRBJ2-2; D gene uncertain. The CDR3 is 14 amino acids. CDR1 SGHTA and CDR2 FQGTGA come from the germline V gene. V was clipped by 2 bases and J by 3 bases, with 7 bases between them.